The subject of this entry is one T cell receptor beta chain. The V end was cut by 4 bases, the J end by 3 bases, with 15 bases between. The CDR3 spans 15 residues. Per germline, CDR1 SNHLY and CDR2 FYNNEI. Here immunoSEQ multiplex PCR was the method, and the copy in TCRdb shows in-frame clones only, minus some. The sample shows 500,000 to 550,000 clones, 75% to 85% of them seen only once. The entry originates in a study of shared T cell receptors in the human thymus. This sample also belongs to another study, concerning human thymus T cells.

The sequence came from a boy less than two years old with a congenital heart defect. The chain combines TRBV2 with TRBJ1-1; D is unresolved. Sequenced input: thymocytes. The DNA of the CDR3 is TGTGCCAGCAGTGGGGTCGATGGAAGCGACACTGAAGCTTTCTTT. Translating gives CASSGVDGSDTEAFF.